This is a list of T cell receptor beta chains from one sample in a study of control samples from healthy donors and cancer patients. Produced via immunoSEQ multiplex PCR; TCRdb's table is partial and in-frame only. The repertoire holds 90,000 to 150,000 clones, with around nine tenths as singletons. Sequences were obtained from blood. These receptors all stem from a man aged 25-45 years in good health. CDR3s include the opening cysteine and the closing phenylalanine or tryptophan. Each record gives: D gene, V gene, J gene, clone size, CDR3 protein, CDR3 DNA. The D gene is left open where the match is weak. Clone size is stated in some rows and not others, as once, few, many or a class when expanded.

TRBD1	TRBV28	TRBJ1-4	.	CASSFNRQGGEKLFF	TGTGCCAGCAGTTTTAACCGACAGGGGGGTGAAAAACTGTTTTTT
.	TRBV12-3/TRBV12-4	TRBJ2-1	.	CAGGADPTEEQFF	TGTGCCGGGGGGGCGGATCCGACGGAAGAGCAGTTCTTC
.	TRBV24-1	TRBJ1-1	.	CATSSGPQAFF	TGTGCCACCAGTTCAGGGCCACAAGCTTTCTTT
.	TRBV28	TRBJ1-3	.	CASTQFLSGNTIYF	TGTGCCAGCACCCAGTTCCTCTCTGGAAACACCATATATTTT
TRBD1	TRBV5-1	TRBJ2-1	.	CASKVTGGNEQFF	TGCGCCTCCAAGGTCACAGGGGGGAATGAGCAGTTCTTC
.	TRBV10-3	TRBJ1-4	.	CAISEEGGAGEKLFF	TGTGCCATCAGTGAGGAGGGGGGAGCTGGGGAAAAACTGTTTTTT
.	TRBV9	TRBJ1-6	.	CASSVGGSHSPLHF	TGTGCCAGCAGCGTAGGGGGTAGTCATTCACCCCTCCACTTT
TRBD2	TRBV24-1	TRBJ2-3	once	CATSDPTSGGITDTQYF	TGTGCCACCAGTGATCCTACTAGCGGGGGAATAACAGATACGCAGTATTTT
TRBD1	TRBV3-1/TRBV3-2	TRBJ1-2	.	CASSMDRAGLYTF	TGTGCCAGCAGCATGGACAGGGCGGGGTTGTACACCTTC
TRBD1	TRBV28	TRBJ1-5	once	CASSLDREQPQHF	TGTGCCAGCAGCCTCGACAGGGAACAGCCCCAGCATTTT
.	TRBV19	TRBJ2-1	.	CASSIVLSMRIQFF	TGTGCCAGTAGTATCGTTCTAAGTATGAGGATCCAGTTCTTC
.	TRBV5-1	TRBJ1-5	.	CASSLGVSNQPQHF	TGCGCCAGCAGCCTGGGAGTTAGCAATCAGCCCCAGCATTTT
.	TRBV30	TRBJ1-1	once	CAWSGGGTITEAFF	TGTGCCTGGAGTGGAGGAGGGACTATAACTGAAGCTTTCTTT
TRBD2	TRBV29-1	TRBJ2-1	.	CSVLIRGGGVNEQFF	TGCAGCGTGTTAATACGGGGGGGCGGAGTAAATGAGCAGTTCTTC
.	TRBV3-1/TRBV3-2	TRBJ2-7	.	CASSPTATLYEQYF	TGTGCCAGCAGCCCGACAGCGACTCTATACGAGCAGTACTTC
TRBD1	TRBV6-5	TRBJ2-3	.	CASTGGQGTDTQYF	TGTGCCAGCACCGGAGGACAGGGGACAGATACGCAGTATTTT
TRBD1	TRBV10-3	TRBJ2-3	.	CAISTQGTDTQYF	TGTGCCATCAGTACACAGGGGACAGATACGCAGTATTTT